Included here is one TCR beta chain sequence, with context. Its antigen is undetermined. This sample was taken from a study of shared clonotypes between healthy human individuals. Study information: Three CD4 naive, three CD4 memory, two CD8 naive and one CD8 memory plate were used per donor. Study results and limitations: Relative to their counterparts shared across all four donors, non-shared clonotypes exhibited diminished generation probabilities. Clonotype sharing among donors, it was expected, would be affected by sequencing depth.

The deep-level immunoSEQ assay was used. The protocol was immunoSEQ multiplex PCR, while the TCRdb copy is restricted to in-frame clones and leaves out a portion. The data show about 2 million clones, just under 95% seen once. Cells designated naive CD8 were CD45RO-negative and were positively selected for CCR7, with terminally differentiated effector memory CD45RA+ cells excluded. The clonotype was recovered from a man aged 18 to 30 in good health. The sequenced sample was naive CD8+ T cells sorted from blood.

In DNA form, the CDR3 reads TGCAGCGTTGAAGCTCACGACATGACCTACGAGCAGTACTTC. It yields the protein CSVEAHDMTYEQYF. This chain connects TRBV29-1 to TRBJ2-7; D remains ambiguous. This CDR3 region has 14 residues. V lost 1 base to trimming and J lost 2 bases, with 12 bases between them. Looked up from germline, CDR1 is SQVTM and CDR2 is ANQGSEA.